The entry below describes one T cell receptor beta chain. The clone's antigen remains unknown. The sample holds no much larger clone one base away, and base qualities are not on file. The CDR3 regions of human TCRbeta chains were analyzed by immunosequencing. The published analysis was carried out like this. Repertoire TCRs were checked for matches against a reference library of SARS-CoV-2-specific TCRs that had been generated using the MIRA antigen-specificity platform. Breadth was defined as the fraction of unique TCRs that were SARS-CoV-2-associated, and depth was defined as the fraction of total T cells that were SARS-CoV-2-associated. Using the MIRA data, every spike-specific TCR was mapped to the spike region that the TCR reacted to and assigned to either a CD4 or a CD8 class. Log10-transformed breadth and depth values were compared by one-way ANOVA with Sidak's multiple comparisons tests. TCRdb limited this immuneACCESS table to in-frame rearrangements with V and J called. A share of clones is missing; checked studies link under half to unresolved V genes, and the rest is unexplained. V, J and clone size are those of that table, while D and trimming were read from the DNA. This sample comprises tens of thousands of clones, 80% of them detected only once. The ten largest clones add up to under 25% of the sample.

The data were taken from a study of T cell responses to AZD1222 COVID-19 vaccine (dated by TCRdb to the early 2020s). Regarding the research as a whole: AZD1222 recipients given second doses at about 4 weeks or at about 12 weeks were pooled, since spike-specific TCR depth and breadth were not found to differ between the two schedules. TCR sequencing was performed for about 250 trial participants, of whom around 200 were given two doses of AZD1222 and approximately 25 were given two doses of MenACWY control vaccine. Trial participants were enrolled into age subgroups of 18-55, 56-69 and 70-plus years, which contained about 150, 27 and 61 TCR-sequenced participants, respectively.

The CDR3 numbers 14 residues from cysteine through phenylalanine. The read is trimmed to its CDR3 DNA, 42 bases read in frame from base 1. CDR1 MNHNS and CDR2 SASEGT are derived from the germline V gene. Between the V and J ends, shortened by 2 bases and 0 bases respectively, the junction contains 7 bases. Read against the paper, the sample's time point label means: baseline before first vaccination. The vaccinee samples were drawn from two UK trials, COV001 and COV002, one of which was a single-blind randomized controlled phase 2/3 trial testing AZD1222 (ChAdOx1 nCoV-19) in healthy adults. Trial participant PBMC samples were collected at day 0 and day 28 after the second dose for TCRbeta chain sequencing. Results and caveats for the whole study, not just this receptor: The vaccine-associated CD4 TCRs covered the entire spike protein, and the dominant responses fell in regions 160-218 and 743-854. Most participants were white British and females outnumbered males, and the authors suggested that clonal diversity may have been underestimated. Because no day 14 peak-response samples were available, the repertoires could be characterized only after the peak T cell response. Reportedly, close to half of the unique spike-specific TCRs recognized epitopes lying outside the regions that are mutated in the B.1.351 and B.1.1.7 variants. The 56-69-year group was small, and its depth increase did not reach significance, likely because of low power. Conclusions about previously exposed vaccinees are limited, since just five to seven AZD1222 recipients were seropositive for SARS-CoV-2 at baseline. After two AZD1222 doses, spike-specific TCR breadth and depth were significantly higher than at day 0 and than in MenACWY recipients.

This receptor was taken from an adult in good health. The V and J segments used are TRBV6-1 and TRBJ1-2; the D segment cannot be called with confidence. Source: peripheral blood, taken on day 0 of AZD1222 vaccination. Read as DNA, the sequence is TGTGCCAGCAGTGAACGGGGAGCTAACTATGGCTACACCTTC. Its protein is CASSERGANYGYTF.